This T cell receptor (beta chain) was sequenced for a study of T cells in Graves' hyperthyroidism and ophthalmopathy. Study-level findings and limits: Ophthalmopathy was predicted by the model a median of roughly 6.6 months ahead of onset.

Germline CDR1 is LNHDA and CDR2 is SQIVND (reference sequence). The CDR3 loop spans 16 amino acids. Trimming removed 5 bases from V and 5 bases from J; junction bases left unmatched: 12. This clonotype was seen at least ten times. Antigen unknown. The source material, RNA transcripts, was used to amplify TCR beta CDR3 regions. First-round RT-PCR targeting the TCR CDR3 was performed with the HTBI primer set. TCRdb reprocessed the multiplex PCR reads with MiXCR, giving one entry per CDR3 protein. The table includes some 690,000 distinct CDR3 sequences, 17% detected once. In patients aged 18 to 65, hyperthyroidism was newly diagnosed, with duration under 2 months.

This receptor was taken from a man aged 45-65 years with Graves' hyperthyroidism. Material: blood. The chain employs TRBV19 and TRBJ1-1, with TRBD1 identical over 9 bases. The CDR3 nucleotides read TGTGCCAGTAGTCTCCTTGCCGGGACAGGGAGGACTGAAGCTTTCTTT. It codes for CASSLLAGTGRTEAFF.